Below, one T cell receptor (beta chain) is given with its context. TCRdb's table, derived via immunoSEQ multiplex PCR, lists solely in-frame clones and lacks some. The repertoire holds more than 9,500 clones, with roughly 80% as singletons. This CDR3 is 14 amino acids long. This sample was included in a study of sequential checkpoint blockade in melanoma. Study information: First-line arms were nivolumab then ipilimumab, or the reverse, randomized 1:1. Each arm's sequence ended with maintenance nivolumab.

This sample's treatment: randomized to nivolumab then ipilimumab (arm A) or the reverse (arm B). Patients had received no earlier DNA-damaging chemotherapy. Live CD3+CD8+ CD19− CD56− cells were sorted from PBMCs. The sequencing used CD8+ T cells sorted from blood (inferred from file names), collected from a patient given nivolumab and ipilimumab in sequence. This clonotype originated in a human donor with melanoma. The genes are TRBV21-1 and TRBJ2-3; no DNA check was done on the table's D call, TRBD1. TRBV21-1 is a pseudogene locus. The DNA for the CDR3 is TGTGCCAGCATCCCGTATCACAGGGCAGATACGCAGTATTTT. Translated, it gives CASIPYHRADTQYF.